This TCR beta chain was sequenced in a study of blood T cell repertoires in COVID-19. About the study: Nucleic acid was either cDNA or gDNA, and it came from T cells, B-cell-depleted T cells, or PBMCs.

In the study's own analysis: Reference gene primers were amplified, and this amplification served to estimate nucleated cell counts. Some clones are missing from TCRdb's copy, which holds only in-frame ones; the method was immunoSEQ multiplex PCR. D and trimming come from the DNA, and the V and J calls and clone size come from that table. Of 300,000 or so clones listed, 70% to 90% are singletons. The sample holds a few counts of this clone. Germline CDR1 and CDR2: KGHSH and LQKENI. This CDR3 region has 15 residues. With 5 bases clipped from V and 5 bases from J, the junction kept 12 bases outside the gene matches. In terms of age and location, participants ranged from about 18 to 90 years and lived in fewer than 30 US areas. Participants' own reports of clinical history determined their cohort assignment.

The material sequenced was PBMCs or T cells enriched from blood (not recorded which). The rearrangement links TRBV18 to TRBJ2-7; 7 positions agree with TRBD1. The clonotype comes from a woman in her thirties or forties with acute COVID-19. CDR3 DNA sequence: TGTGCCAGCTCAATCACAGGGGATCTTTCGAACGAGCAGTACTTC. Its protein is CASSITGDLSNEQYF. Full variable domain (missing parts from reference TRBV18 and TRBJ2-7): NAGVMQNPRHLVRRRGQEARLRCSPMKGHSHVYWYRQLPEEGLKFMVYLQKENIIDESGMPKERFSAEFPKEGPSILRIQQVVRGDSAAYFCASSITGDLSNEQYFGPGTRLTVT.